What follows describes a single TCR beta chain. The germline V gene encodes CDR1 ENHRY and CDR2 SYGVKD. The ends lost 4 bases at V and 2 bases at J; junction bases unmatched: 4. This CDR3 comprises 15 residues. The data originate from a study of graft-versus-host responses after intestinal transplantation. Study-wide results and caveats: When patients had graft-donor T cell macrochimerism, their allografts held high graft-versus-host to host-versus-graft clonal ratios.

The protocol was immunoSEQ multiplex PCR, while the TCRdb copy is restricted to in-frame clones and leaves out a portion. The table records about 21,000 clones, under 50% of them present only once. The receptor's source is a human patient who received an intestinal transplant. The genes are TRBV10-3 and TRBJ2-7; 11 bases match TRBD1. Here the sequenced sample was alloreactive CD4+ T cells from a mixed lymphocyte reaction culture, taken before intestinal transplant. Indicated subset: CFSE-low proliferating T cells sorted from approximately six-day pre-transplant mixed lymphocyte reaction (GvH or HvG direction). The CDR3 here is CAISAPGQGAYEQYF. Here the CDR3 DNA reads TGTGCCATCAGTGCCCCGGGACAGGGGGCCTACGAGCAGTACTTC.